Listed below are T cell receptor beta chains from one sample, sequenced in a study of blood T cell repertoires in COVID-19. Only in-frame clones appear in the TCRdb table, and some are missing; sequencing was by immunoSEQ multiplex PCR. The sample has around 310,000 clones; 89% are singletons. Sequenced: PBMCs or T cells enriched from blood (not recorded which). The receptors originated from a middle-aged woman who had recovered from COVID-19. Both conserved end residues are part of each CDR3. The order of the fields is clone size, J gene, D gene, V gene, CDR3 DNA, CDR3 protein. D genes are given only for firm matches. Not all rows give a size; the values are once, few, many and, for expanded clones, a class.

few TRBJ2-1 TRBD1 TRBV4-3 TGCGCCAGCAGCCCAGACAGGGGCGTTTACAATGAGCAGTTCTTC CASSPDRGVYNEQFF
few TRBJ2-5 TRBD1 TRBV19 TGTGCCAGTAGTATTAGGGACAGGGAAGCTCAGACCCAGTACTTC CASSIRDREAQTQYF
NA TRBJ2-7 TRBD2 TRBV2 TGTGCCAGCAGTGAAGCCGTAGCGGGCCCTCCCGGCGAGCAGTACTTC CASSEAVAGPPGEQYF
NA TRBJ2-3 TRBD2 TRBV5-1 TGCGCCAGCAGCTTGGGACTAGCGGGGCCAGATACGCAGTATTTT CASSLGLAGPDTQYF
once TRBJ1-1 NA TRBV15 TGTGCCACCAGCAGAGATAATAGACAGTTTGAAGCTTTCTTT CATSRDNRQFEAFF
NA TRBJ2-7 NA TRBV4-3 TGCGCCAGCAGCCTGTCGGGGGAATACTACGAGCAGTACTTC CASSLSGEYYEQYF
NA TRBJ2-7 NA TRBV30 TGTGCCTGGGCCTCCCTCCGGGGTTACGAGCAGTACTTC CAWASLRGYEQYF
NA TRBJ2-1 TRBD2 TRBV7-6 TGTGCCAGCAGCCCTCGGTGGGGTAGCGGGAGTGAGAAGGGACCCAATGAGCAGTTCTTC CASSPRWGSGSEKGPNEQFF
NA TRBJ1-5 TRBD1 TRBV6-2/TRBV6-3 TGTGCCAGCAGTCCCTTCTCCAGGGGGCCTGCGAGCAATCAGCCCCAGCATTTT CASSPFSRGPASNQPQHF
NA TRBJ2-1 NA TRBV7-2 TGTGCCAGCAGCTTTGGGGGGAGGATTGAGCAGTTCTTC CASSFGGRIEQFF
NA TRBJ1-5 NA TRBV6-2/TRBV6-3 TGTGCCAGCAGTCCGGCATCCCCCGTGGGGGGACGAAGCAATCAGCCCCAGCATTTT CASSPASPVGGRSNQPQHF